This T cell receptor beta chain was sequenced for a study of OX40 agonist ivuxolimab in advanced cancers. Looking at the study overall: Aged 23 to 79 with a mean of approximately 60 years, they were about 80% male.

Whole-study results and caveats: Patients who responded partially at 0.1-3.0 mg/kg showed clonal expansion ranking among the lowest. CD8+ T cells were the subset that, on average, had more expanded clones than CD4+.

Germline V gene lookup returns CDR1 SSHAT and CDR2 FNYEAQ (reference sequence). Trimming shortened V by 8 bases and J by 2 bases, and 9 bases separated the two germline ends. There are 13 residues in the CDR3. Patients with autoimmune history or systemic immunosuppression were excluded. Details on this clone: No antigen is known for it.

The data were produced by immunoSEQ multiplex PCR, yet TCRdb's version contains in-frame clones alone and is incomplete. The sample has over 55,000 clones; about 85% are singletons. This material consisted of CD4+ or CD8+ T cells sorted from blood, taken in a trial of the OX40 agonist ivuxolimab. The TCR originated in an adult with an advanced solid tumor such as melanoma, head and neck, liver or kidney cancer. The rearrangement links TRBV7-7 to TRBJ2-2; no clear D gene. The DNA for the CDR3 is TGTGCCAGCCTCGAAAGAAACACCGGGGAGCTGTTTTTT. Encoded protein: CASLERNTGELFF.